These 20 T cell receptor beta chains came from one sample sequenced in a study of PD-1 blockade in classical Hodgkin lymphoma. Described time point: cycle 4 day 1 (C4D1), after less than seven weeks of nivolumab. Patients all relapsed after autologous stem cell transplantation, and there was variation in brentuximab vedotin exposure. Some clones are missing from TCRdb's copy, which holds only in-frame ones; the method was immunoSEQ multiplex PCR. The sample lists over 9,500 clones, roughly 80% occurring once. The sample was peripheral blood mononuclear cells (PBMCs), taken before the fourth cycle of nivolumab. The receptors were gathered from a human donor with classical Hodgkin lymphoma.

The chain employs TRBV5-1 and TRBJ2-5; 14 bases are a match to TRBD2. CDR1 SGHRS and CDR2 YFSETQ come from the germline V gene. J was trimmed by 5 bases and V by 6 bases; bases with no gene match: 6. CDR3 length: 15 residues. The CDR3 DNA sequence: TGCGCCAGCATGACTAGCGGGGGGGTACAGGAGACCCAGTACTTC. It yields the protein CASMTSGGVQETQYF. The variable domain in full, with the rest retrieved from reference TRBV5-1 and TRBJ2-5, is KAGVTQTPRYLIKTRGQQVTLSCSPISGHRSVSWYQQTPGQGLQFLFEYFSETQRNKGNFPGRFSGRQFSNSRSEMNVSTLELGDSALYLCASMTSGGVQETQYFGPGTRLLVL.

The chain employs TRBV28 and TRBJ1-2, with D perhaps TRBD1 (6 bases). CDR1 and CDR2 (germline): MDHEN, SYDVKM. The CDR3 length is 13 residues. The ends were cut back, 6 bases at V and 6 bases at J, with 14 bases in the middle. In DNA, the CDR3 is TGTGCCAGCAGAACAACAGGGATTCATGGCTACACCTTC. Residues: CASRTTGIHGYTF.

The chain couples TRBV5-4 to TRBJ2-7; no firm D call. This CDR3 comprises 15 residues. Germline CDR1 is SGHNT and CDR2 is YYREEE (reference sequence). V was trimmed by 3 bases and J by 2 bases, leaving 15 bases between them. The CDR3 sequence: CASSSTLGLTYEQYF. The CDR3 DNA sequence: TGTGCCAGCAGCTCTACCTTGGGTCTAACCTACGAGCAGTACTTC.

The V and J genes are TRBV6-4 and TRBJ2-2, with D hard to call. Germline CDR1 MRHNA, CDR2 SNTAGT. V lost 0 bases and J lost 5, with 4 bases in between. There are 13 residues in the CDR3. CDR3 sequence reads: CASSDSGTGELFF. CDR3 sequence (DNA): TGTGCCAGCAGTGACTCGGGTACCGGGGAGCTGTTTTTT.

This clone has just one count. The chain employs TRBV5-5 and TRBJ1-5; D is ambiguous. Germline CDR1 SGHKS, CDR2 YYEKEE (reference sequence). The V and J ends lost 1 base and 1 base respectively, with 15 bases between them. The CDR3 covers 17 residues. CDR3 region: CASSLIGSVDSNQPQHF. For the CDR3, the DNA is TGTGCCAGCAGCTTGATAGGTTCGGTGGACAGCAATCAGCCCCAGCATTTT.

The chain carries TRBV5-1 and TRBJ2-3; D is unclear. The germline V gene encodes CDR1 SGHRS and CDR2 YFSETQ. The CDR3 is made up of 16 amino acids. Trimming stripped 0 bases from V and 7 bases from J, with 18 bases between. The chain's CDR3 is CASSLGTSLGSNTQYF. The CDR3 nucleotides are TGCGCCAGCAGCTTGGGGACGTCGTTGGGAAGTAATACGCAGTATTTT.

This CDR3 reads CASSSPGSGNTIYF. The CDR3 DNA follows: TGTGCCAGCAGTTCCCCAGGCTCTGGAAACACCATATATTTT. The chain couples TRBV6-5 to TRBJ1-3; D remains unclear. This CDR3 comprises 14 residues. V dropped 4 bases and J dropped 0 bases, with 7 bases sitting between them. CDR1 and CDR2 from the germline V gene are MNHEY and SVGAGI.

V is TRBV5-1 and J is TRBJ1-6, with D possibly matching TRBD1 (5 bases). Germline V gene lookup returns CDR1 SGHRS and CDR2 YFSETQ. The V end lost 4 bases, the J end lost 0 bases, and 14 bases lay between the germline ends. The CDR3 spans 17 residues. DNA of the CDR3: TGCGCCAGCAGCATGTCCCGACAGCTCTCCTATAATTCACCCCTCCACTTT. Translation gives CASSMSRQLSYNSPLHF.

The gene calls are TRBV9 and TRBJ2-2; D is possibly TRBD1 (6 bases). Germline V gives CDR1 SGDLS, CDR2 YYNGEE. V lost 4 bases, J lost 3 bases, and 13 bases lay in between. The CDR3 covers 15 residues. CDR3 in amino acids: CASSSRQEDTGELFF. The DNA for the CDR3 is TGTGCCAGCAGCTCGAGACAGGAGGACACCGGGGAGCTGTTTTTT.

This clone has more than one count but fewer than ten. This chain connects TRBV27 to TRBJ1-2; 10 bases agree with TRBD1. The V and J ends lost 5 bases and 3 bases, in that order; junction bases with no gene match: 9. Germline CDR1 MNHEY, CDR2 SMNVEV (reference sequence). This CDR3 has 16 amino acids. In DNA form, the CDR3 reads TGTGCCAGCAGTAGAACACTCGGACAGGGGGACTATGGCTACACCTTC. It codes for CASSRTLGQGDYGYTF.

The rearrangement uses TRBV19 and TRBJ2-7; 7 nucleotides line up with TRBD1. This CDR3 has 17 residues. Per germline, CDR1 LNHDA and CDR2 SQIVND (reference sequence). V shed 5 bases and J 2 bases; nucleotides not matched to a gene: 15. The CDR3 bases are TGTGCCAGTAGTGCCTCGACAGGGCGTATTTTCCCCTACGAGCAGTACTTC. Translating gives CASSASTGRIFPYEQYF.

V usage is TRBV27 and J usage is TRBJ2-7; D might be TRBD1 (6 bases). V was pared by 5 bases and J by 0 bases, with 11 bases between. Germline CDR1 is MNHEY and CDR2 is SMNVEV (reference sequence). CDR3 length: 14 amino acids. The CDR3 loop reads CASSHRGSSYEQYF. CDR3 DNA: TGTGCCAGCAGTCATAGGGGGAGCTCCTACGAGCAGTACTTC.

This rearrangement joins TRBV5-1 to TRBJ2-3, with D maybe TRBD2 (5 bases). This CDR3 is built from 18 residues. Germline V gene data show CDR1 as SGHRS and CDR2 as YFSETQ. V gave up 1 base and J gave up 0 bases, with 18 bases separating them. In nucleotides, the CDR3 is TGCGCCAGCAGCTTGTCCTACAATAGCGTTTGGAGCACAGATACGCAGTATTTT. It translates to CASSLSYNSVWSTDTQYF.

The chain links TRBV6-1 to TRBJ2-5; D is tentatively TRBD1 or TRBD2 (5 bases each). The J call may be faulty, since TRBJ2-7 better matches the DNA end. The CDR3 sequence is 15 residues long. Germline CDR1 and CDR2: MNHNS and SASEGT. The CDR3 sequence: CASSPVRDGSYEQYF. The CDR3 region has the DNA TGTGCCAGCAGTCCTGTCCGGGACGGCTCCTACGAGCAGTACTTC.

The chain is built from TRBV6-8 and TRBJ2-3; D call uncertain. The ends were cut back, 2 bases at V and 8 bases at J, with 5 bases in the middle. The CDR3 loop spans 11 amino acids. CDR1 and CDR2 (germline): MNHGY, SAAAGT. The DNA for the CDR3 is TGTGCCAGCAGTTACGTGGGTACGCAGTATTTT. Amino acid sequence: CASSYVGTQYF.

The genes are TRBV6-9 and TRBJ1-5; D unclear. Germline V gene data show CDR1 as MNHGY and CDR2 as SVAAGI. This CDR3 is built from 15 residues. The V end was cut by 6 bases, the J end by 0 bases, with 12 bases between. CDR3: CASRKDPNSNQPQHF. In DNA, the CDR3 is TGTGCCAGCAGAAAGGATCCGAATAGCAATCAGCCCCAGCATTTT.

The chain employs TRBV4-1 and TRBJ2-6; the D call may be TRBD1 or TRBD2 (5 bases each). The CDR3 contains 17 residues. Germline V lookup: CDR1 MGHRA, CDR2 YSYEKL. The V end lost 0 bases, the J end lost 2 bases, and 11 bases lay between the germline ends. CDR3 in DNA: TGCGCCAGCAGCCAAGAGAGGGGCTTTACTGGGGCCAACGTCCTGACTTTC. Encoded protein: CASSQERGFTGANVLTF.

The chain links TRBV6-5 to TRBJ1-4; 7 bases match TRBD1. Trimming cost V 4 bases and J 8 bases; bases outside gene matches: 10. The CDR3 has 15 amino acids. Germline values: CDR1 MNHEY, CDR2 SVGAGI. Written as DNA, the CDR3 is TGTGCCAGCAGTTCCTGGACAGGCGATGAAGAAAAACTGTTTTTT. This codes for CASSSWTGDEEKLFF.

The rearrangement uses TRBV7-9 and TRBJ2-5; weak D call: TRBD2 (5 bases). The CDR3 contains 14 residues. CDR1 and CDR2 (germline): SEHNR, FQNEAQ (reference sequence). Trimming took 5 bases from V and 5 from J, leaving 15 bases between them. The CDR3 nucleotides read TGTGCCAGCAGCCAGGTCCGGGGTTGGGAGACCCAGTACTTC. This translates into CASSQVRGWETQYF.

The CDR3 nucleotides are TGTGCCAGCACCCTAAGCGGGAAGAGGTTCATCAATGAGCAGTTCTTC. This sequence encodes CASTLSGKRFINEQFF. The V and J genes are TRBV7-9 and TRBJ2-1; 7 bases match TRBD2. Germline loops: CDR1 SEHNR, CDR2 FQNEAQ (reference sequence). This CDR3 has 16 amino acids. V lost 7 bases, J lost 6 bases, and 15 bases stayed unmatched. Full variable domain (missing parts from reference TRBV7-9 and TRBJ2-1): DTGVSQNPRHKITKRGQNVTFRCDPISEHNRLYWYRQTLGQGPEFLTYFQNEAQLEKSRLLSDRFSAERPKGSFSTLEIQRTEQGDSAMYLCASTLSGKRFINEQFFGPGTRLTVL.